The next 20 T cell receptor beta chains were all read from a single sample in a study of T cells in Graves' hyperthyroidism and ophthalmopathy. RNA transcripts provided the source from which TCR beta CDR3 regions were amplified. Researchers ran a first-round RT-PCR on the TCR CDR3 using the HTBI primer set. TCRdb processed the multiplex PCR reads anew with MiXCR; each CDR3 protein has one entry. This sample has about 590,000 distinct CDR3 sequences, with 14% found just once. The sequenced sample was blood. The receptors were gathered from a woman aged 18 to 35 with Graves' ophthalmopathy.

A note on this clonotype: A much bigger clone sits one base away, suggesting this may be a read error. The rearrangement uses TRBV5-1 and TRBJ2-1; 10 positions agree with TRBD2. CDR3 length equals 17 residues. The germline CDR1 and CDR2 sequences are SGHRS and YFSETQ. The CDR3 reads CASSPNNGLAGVNEQFF. The CDR3 DNA is TGTGCCAGCAGCCCTAATAATGGTCTAGCGGGAGTGAATGAGCAGTTCTTC. The full variable domain, with the rest looked up from reference TRBV5-1 and TRBJ2-1, is KAGVTQTPRYLIKTRGQQVTLSCSPISGHRSVSWYQQTPGQGLQFLFEYFSETQRNKGNFPGRFSGRQFSNSRSEMNVSTLELGDSALYLCASSPNNGLAGVNEQFFGPGTRLTVL.

This clonotype has just a few counts. At one end, the junction sequence differs from germline, possibly due to a read error. This chain links TRBV28 with TRBJ2-5; 7 bases match TRBD2. The CDR3 extends over 17 amino acids. Germline CDR1 reads MDHEN; CDR2 reads SYDVKM. In nucleotides, the CDR3 is TGTGCCAGCAGTTCATCTGGCGTGGGAGGGAGGGGAGAGACCCAATACTTC. It is translated as CASSSSGVGGRGETQYF.

This clonotype has at least ten counts. The chain has TRBV2 and TRBJ2-5; the D gene is possibly TRBD2 (6 bases). From germline, CDR1 is SNHLY and CDR2 FYNNEI. The V end lost 5 bases, the J end lost 0 bases, and 13 bases lay between the germline ends. The CDR3 consists of 15 residues. CDR3 loop: CASSLEGSNQETQYF. The CDR3 nucleotides are TGTGCCAGCAGTCTGGAGGGTAGCAACCAAGAGACCCAGTACTTC.

The chain links TRBV6-1 to TRBJ2-7; 9 nucleotides match TRBD1. Looked up from germline, CDR1 is MNHNS and CDR2 is SASEGT. The junction had 14 bases not matched to a gene; V was cut back by 4 bases and J by 1 base. This CDR3 spans 18 amino acids. The CDR3 is CASSVYPGTGKESYEQYF. The CDR3 coding sequence is TGTGCCAGCAGTGTGTATCCCGGGACAGGGAAAGAGTCCTACGAGCAGTACTTC.

This clonotype showed up many times. As DNA, the CDR3 is TGTGCCAGCAGTTACTCGGGTGCAAGGTTCAATCAGCCCCAGCATTTT. Amino acids: CASSYSGARFNQPQHF. The genes are TRBV6-6 and TRBJ1-5; no clear D gene. This CDR3 has 16 residues. Germline lookup yields CDR1 MNHNY and CDR2 SVGAGI (reference sequence). The V end was cut by 0 bases, the J end by 3 bases, with 12 bases between.

This chain connects TRBV19 to TRBJ2-1; the match to TRBD2 covers 11 bases. The CDR3 spans 17 residues. After removal of 5 bases from V and 0 bases from J, the junction contained 6 bases not matched to a gene. Germline V lookup: CDR1 LNHDA, CDR2 SQIVND (reference sequence). CDR3 DNA sequence: TGTGCCAGTAGTGCCCGACTAGCGGGACTCTCCTACAATGAGCAGTTCTTC. Translated: CASSARLAGLSYNEQFF.

This clonotype was detected many times. The chain recombines TRBV24-1 with TRBJ2-5; D ambiguous. Germline V gene data show CDR1 as KGHDR and CDR2 as SFDVKD. The CDR3 has 14 residues. V gave up 1 base and J gave up 1 base, with 6 bases separating them. The CDR3 nucleotides are TGTGCCACCAGTGATTTCTCCGTCCAAGAGACCCAGTACTTC. It is translated as CATSDFSVQETQYF.

This clonotype was seen a handful of times. The V call is TRBV20-1, the J call TRBJ1-4, with D unclear. Germline loops: CDR1 DFQATT, CDR2 SNEGSKA (reference sequence). V was pared by 1 base and J by 8 bases, with 11 bases between. CDR3 length equals 13 residues. The CDR3 coding sequence is TGCAGTGCTAGAGCTCCATTGGGGGAAAAACTGTTTTTT. Amino acid sequence: CSARAPLGEKLFF.

V is TRBV20-1 and J is TRBJ2-7, with 9 bases matching TRBD2. In germline, CDR1 is DFQATT, CDR2 SNEGSKA (reference sequence). CDR3 length: 19 residues. J lost 1 base, V lost 2 bases, and 18 bases had no gene match. As DNA, the CDR3 is TGCAGTGCTAGAAGTCGGGCGTTTGCGGGAGGGCTCCCTTCCTACGAGCAGTACTTC. As protein: CSARSRAFAGGLPSYEQYF.

This rearrangement joins TRBV9 to TRBJ1-2; a possible D gene is TRBD1 (6 bases). The CDR3 loop spans 19 amino acids. V was cut by 0 bases and J by 6 bases, with 27 bases left in between. Germline CDR1 is SGDLS and CDR2 is YYNGEE. CDR3 sequence reads: CASSVEDDSGAGADDGYTF. In DNA, the CDR3 is TGTGCCAGCAGCGTAGAGGACGACTCAGGGGCAGGAGCGGACGATGGCTACACCTTC.

This clonotype was observed many times. V and J are TRBV12-3 or TRBV12-4 and TRBJ2-1; 12 bases agree with TRBD2. There are 18 residues in the CDR3. The ends lost 7 bases at V and 7 bases at J; junction bases unmatched: 17. The CDR3 loop is CASTHPLTSGSVKNEQFF. The CDR3 bases are TGTGCCAGCACCCACCCCCTGACTAGCGGGAGCGTTAAGAATGAGCAGTTCTTC.

This clonotype was found many times. The chain employs TRBV11-3 and TRBJ2-7, with D unresolved. V lost 5 bases, J lost 2 bases, and 13 bases lay in between. Germline CDR1 is SGHNT and CDR2 is YENEEA. This CDR3 has 14 residues. The CDR3 reads CASSRLEPPYEQYF. The CDR3 region has the DNA TGTGCCAGCAGCCGTTTGGAGCCACCCTACGAGCAGTACTTC.

This clonotype was observed a few times. The rearrangement joins TRBV20-1 to TRBJ2-1; D is unresolved. This CDR3 spans 14 amino acids. Per germline, CDR1 DFQATT and CDR2 SNEGSKA (reference sequence). V gave up 5 bases and J gave up 6 bases, with 17 bases separating them. CDR3 sequence (DNA): TGCAGTGCTGTTCAGGACCCTTCTACCAATGAGCAGTTCTTC. It specifies CSAVQDPSTNEQFF.

This clonotype was seen many times. The rearrangement uses TRBV6-5 and TRBJ2-2; 11 nucleotides agree with TRBD1. This CDR3 is 18 amino acids long. V lost 2 bases to trimming and J lost 4 bases; unmatched junction nucleotides: 9. The V gene's germline CDR1 is MNHEY and CDR2 SVGAGI. The CDR3 region has the DNA TGTGCCAGCAGTTACCAGGCACCGGGACAGGGGGTCACCGGGGAGCTGTTTTTT. Its translation: CASSYQAPGQGVTGELFF.

This clonotype was seen only a few times. The CDR3 DNA is TGTGCCAGCAGTGACGAAGGACCGTATACGCAGTATTTT. Translating gives CASSDEGPYTQYF. The J gene is TRBJ2-3, the V gene TRBV25-1, with D uncertain. Germline CDR1 and CDR2: MGHDK and SYGVNS. This CDR3 region has 13 residues. V was pared by 3 bases and J by 7 bases, with 11 bases between. The full variable domain, with the rest looked up from reference TRBV25-1 and TRBJ2-3, is EADIYQTPRYLVIGTGKKITLECSQTMGHDKMYWYQQDPGMELHLIHYSYGVNSTEKGDLSSESTVSRIRTEHFPLTLESARPSHTSQYLCASSDEGPYTQYFGPGTRLTVL.

Many counts were recorded for this clonotype. This rearrangement joins TRBV3-1 to TRBJ1-1; 10 bases match TRBD1. Germline loops: CDR1 LGHDT, CDR2 YNNKEL (reference sequence). The CDR3 consists of 14 residues. J gave up 8 bases and V 4 bases, and 7 bases lay outside the gene matches. DNA for the CDR3: TGTGCCAGCAGCCTATTCGGGACAGGGGAAGAAGCTTTCTTT. The encoded protein is CASSLFGTGEEAFF. The whole variable domain, remainder taken from reference TRBV3-1 and TRBJ1-1, is DTAVSQTPKYLVTQMGNDKSIKCEQNLGHDTMYWYKQDSKKFLKIMFSYNNKELIINETVPNRFSPKSPDKAHLNLHINSLELGDSAVYFCASSLFGTGEEAFFGQGTRLTVV.

J is TRBJ2-7 and V is TRBV20-1, with D maybe TRBD2 (5 bases). The ends were cut back, 6 bases at V and 6 bases at J, with 12 bases in the middle. Germline assignment: CDR1 DFQATT and CDR2 SNEGSKA (reference sequence). This CDR3 region has 11 residues. In nucleotides, the CDR3 is TGCAGTGCCCCCCGGGCGGGCGAGCAGTACTTC. It yields the protein CSAPRAGEQYF.

This clonotype was seen ten or more times. V gene TRBV18 combines with J gene TRBJ1-1; a weak D match, TRBD1 (5 bases). Germline-derived CDR1 and CDR2 are KGHSH and LQKENI. Trimming left V 4 bases short and J 2 bases short, with 14 bases between. This CDR3 contains 15 residues. CDR3 sequence (DNA): TGTGCCAGCTCACAGAAATGGGGGGAAAACACTGAAGCTTTCTTT. This translates into CASSQKWGENTEAFF.

At least ten counts were recorded for this clonotype. The rearrangement joins TRBV7-8 to TRBJ1-2; a weak D match, TRBD1 (6 bases). V was pared by 0 bases and J by 8 bases, with 25 bases between. Germline lookup yields CDR1 SGHVS and CDR2 FQNEAQ. The CDR3 has 18 residues. CDR3 region: CASSLAWYQGQKTGGYTF. Here the CDR3 DNA reads TGTGCCAGCAGCTTAGCGTGGTATCAGGGGCAGAAGACGGGGGGCTACACCTTC. Drawing the rest from reference TRBV7-8 and TRBJ1-2, the complete variable domain is GAGVSQSPRYKVAKRGQDVALRCDPISGHVSLFWYQQALGQGPEFLTYFQNEAQLDKSGLPSDRFFAERPEGSVSTLKIQRTQQEDSAVYLCASSLAWYQGQKTGGYTFGSGTRLTVV.

The sample holds many counts of this clonotype. This chain links TRBV6-1 with TRBJ1-2, with a weak D call TRBD1 (6 bases). CDR1 MNHNS and CDR2 SASEGT come from the germline V gene. Deletions cut 5 bases from V and 4 bases from J, with 23 bases between. The CDR3 has 17 amino acids. This CDR3 reads CASSLGRRGSSGYGYTF. As DNA, the CDR3 is TGTGCCAGCAGTCTCGGACGCAGGGGATCTTCTGGCTATGGCTACACCTTC.